The 14 T cell receptor beta chains reported below all come from one sample, sequenced in a study of response to subunit inactivated influenza vaccine. TCRdb independently ran MiXCR on the RT-PCR reads; one entry per CDR3 protein. The table shows around 790,000 distinct CDR3 sequences, with 21% occurring only once. The material was PBMCs from blood, obtained 5 days after vaccination. All receptors derive from a man over 45 who received an inactivated influenza vaccine.

The CDR3, as DNA: TGCAGTGCCCTCCTTAGACGGTGGCAAGAGACCCAGTACTTC. It specifies CSALLRRWQETQYF. The chain links TRBV20-1 to TRBJ2-5, with D uncertain. The CDR3 is made up of 14 amino acids. CDR1 DFQATT and CDR2 SNEGSKA come from the germline V gene (reference sequence). Trimming removed 6 bases from V and 2 bases from J, with 16 bases in between.

This clonotype was found once. This chain uses TRBV14 with TRBJ2-1; perhaps TRBD1 as D (5 bases). CDR3 size: 16 residues. V was clipped by 2 bases and J by 0 bases, with 11 bases between them. CDR1 and CDR2 from the germline V gene are SGHDN and FVKESK. CDR3 region: CASSQYRLSSYNEQFF. In nucleotides, the CDR3 is TGTGCCAGCAGCCAATACAGGTTGAGCTCCTACAATGAGCAGTTCTTC.

This clonotype was counted only a few times. The genes are TRBV28 and TRBJ1-1; D is possibly TRBD1 (6 bases). V lost 6 bases, J lost 5 bases, and 19 bases lay in between. This CDR3 has 15 residues. Per germline, CDR1 MDHEN and CDR2 SYDVKM. As DNA, the CDR3 is TGTGCCAGCAGACCTACAGGGTTGACGAAGACTGAAGCTTTCTTT. Protein product: CASRPTGLTKTEAFF.

This rearrangement joins TRBV27 to TRBJ2-1; 8 bases align to TRBD1. This CDR3 has 13 amino acids. Germline V gene data show CDR1 as MNHEY and CDR2 as SMNVEV (reference sequence). V dropped 6 bases and J dropped 6; count of bases not matched to a gene: 4. The DNA of the CDR3 is TGTGCCAGCAGACCCGGACAGGGCAATGAGCAGTTCTTC. As protein: CASRPGQGNEQFF.

The J gene is TRBJ2-1, the V gene TRBV19; TRBD1 matches at 8 bases. CDR1 and CDR2 (germline): LNHDA, SQIVND (reference sequence). The CDR3 sequence is 15 residues long. V was pared by 1 base and J by 6 bases, with 5 bases of the junction left unmatched. The CDR3 DNA is TGTGCCAGTAGTATAGCTCAGGGGGCCCGCAATGAGCAGTTCTTC. Its translation: CASSIAQGARNEQFF. Complete variable domain (other parts from reference TRBV19 and TRBJ2-1): DGGITQSPKYLFRKEGQNVTLSCEQNLNHDAMYWYRQDPGQGLRLIYYSQIVNDFQKGDIAEGYSVSREKKESFPLTVTSAQKNPTAFYLCASSIAQGARNEQFFGPGTRLTVL.

The chain links TRBV2 to TRBJ2-7, with D possibly being TRBD1 (6 bases). The CDR3 length is 13 residues. Germline V lookup: CDR1 SNHLY, CDR2 FYNNEI. V lost 11 bases to trimming and J lost 0 bases, with 14 bases between them. CDR3: CALRDTLSYEQYF. The DNA of the CDR3 is TGTGCCCTCCGGGACACACTCTCCTACGAGCAGTACTTC. Full variable domain (outside the CDR3, taken from reference TRBV2 and TRBJ2-7): EPEVTQTPSHQVTQMGQEVILRCVPISNHLYFYWYRQILGQKVEFLVSFYNNEISEKSEIFDDQFSVERPDGSNFTLKIRSTKLEDSAMYFCALRDTLSYEQYFGPGTRLTVT.

This clonotype was observed a handful of times. This CDR3 reads CASSLNLQPMANYGYTF. The CDR3 DNA reads TGTGCCAGCAGCTTAAATCTCCAACCAATGGCTAACTATGGCTACACCTTC. The chain is built from TRBV11-2 and TRBJ1-2; no definite D call. Germline V gives CDR1 SGHAT, CDR2 FQNNGV. This CDR3 is 17 amino acids long. The V and J ends lost 2 bases and 0 bases respectively, with 16 bases between them.

In regard to this clonotype: A much bigger clone sits one base away, suggesting this may be a read error. V is TRBV20-1 and J is TRBJ2-7; 10 bases map to TRBD2. Germline assignment: CDR1 DFQATT and CDR2 SNEGSKA (reference sequence). This CDR3 has 14 amino acids. This CDR3 is CSARAAGGPHEHYF. CDR3 nucleotide sequence: TGCAGTGCTAGAGCAGCGGGAGGGCCCCACGAGCATTACTTC.

This sequence joins TRBV27 and TRBJ2-2, with TRBD2 identical over 8 bases. CDR3 length: 16 residues. V shed 5 bases and J 7 bases; nucleotides not matched to a gene: 12. The germline CDR1 and CDR2 sequences are MNHEY and SMNVEV (reference sequence). As DNA, the CDR3 is TGTGCCAGCAGTCCCGACCCCGGGAGGGTGGTCGGGGAGCTGTTTTTT. As protein: CASSPDPGRVVGELFF.

This sequence joins TRBV18 and TRBJ2-5; tentatively, D is TRBD2 (6 bases). The germline V gene has CDR1 KGHSH and CDR2 LQKENI. V was pared by 3 bases and J by 0 bases, with 11 bases between. There are 15 residues in the CDR3. CDR3 sequence reads: CASSPRWGDQETQYF. The CDR3 DNA is TGTGCCAGCTCACCCCGGTGGGGGGACCAAGAGACCCAGTACTTC.

Only a few counts were recorded for this clonotype. CDR3 protein: CASSPVGGTGELFF. CDR3 sequence (DNA): TGTGCCAGCAGCCCCGTCGGGGGGACCGGGGAGCTGTTTTTT. This chain connects TRBV11-1 to TRBJ2-2; 7 nucleotides line up with TRBD2. The ends lost 5 bases at V and 5 bases at J; junction bases unmatched: 5. Germline V gene data show CDR1 as SGHAT and CDR2 as FQDESV (reference sequence). This CDR3 has 14 amino acids.

This clonotype was recorded at least ten times. The rearrangement links TRBV20-1 to TRBJ2-4, with 8 nucleotides matching TRBD1. Germline lookup yields CDR1 DFQATT and CDR2 SNEGSKA (reference sequence). The CDR3 covers 14 residues. Unmatched junction bases numbered 5, after V lost 6 bases and J lost 1 base. CDR3 nucleotides: TGCAGTGCGCCAGGGGGCACGGCCAAAAACATTCAGTACTTC. It yields the protein CSAPGGTAKNIQYF.

The chain uses TRBV4-1 and TRBJ2-2; D is unclear. The CDR3 has 13 amino acids. Deletions cut 2 bases from V and 4 bases from J, with 5 bases between. Germline CDR1 MGHRA, CDR2 YSYEKL. The CDR3 DNA follows: TGCGCCAGCAGCCAATATCCCACCGGGGAGCTGTTTTTT. Translation gives CASSQYPTGELFF.

The CDR3 nucleotides read TGCGCCAGCGGGCCCCGGACACCGGGAACCTACAATGAGCAGTTCTTC. This encodes CASGPRTPGTYNEQFF. The chain employs TRBV5-1 and TRBJ2-1; D is tentatively TRBD1 or TRBD2 (5 bases each). Germline lookup yields CDR1 SGHRS and CDR2 YFSETQ. Trimming took 7 bases from V and 2 from J, leaving 19 bases between them. CDR3 length: 16 amino acids.